A selection of T cell receptor beta chains follows, all from one sample in a study of cytomegalovirus exposure and HLA in healthy donors. Produced via immunoSEQ multiplex PCR; TCRdb's table is partial and in-frame only. The sample records 85,000 to 100,000 clones, approximately 85% being singletons. Sample: PBMCs. Source of these receptors: a woman aged 18-29 years in good health and CMV-seropositive. Each CDR3 is given without its conserved first and last residue. The order of the fields is V gene, CDR3 protein.

v_gene: TRBV28; CDR3aa: ASTTTYEQY
v_gene: TRBV7-3; CDR3aa: ASSPYLNTEAF
v_gene: TRBV20-1; CDR3aa: SAGGGDTQY
v_gene: TRBV25-1; CDR3aa: ASSGSRGFEAF
v_gene: TRBV4-2; CDR3aa: ASSQASREQF
v_gene: TRBV2; CDR3aa: ASSPGELALDEQF
v_gene: TRBV5-4; CDR3aa: ASEGTEDTEAF
v_gene: TRBV5-6; CDR3aa: ASSLAYEQY
v_gene: TRBV5-1; CDR3aa: ASRSQGAEKLF
v_gene: TRBV7-9; CDR3aa: ASSLEGAGNQPQH
v_gene: TRBV5-8; CDR3aa: ASRLRGEYRGYT
v_gene: TRBV7-9; CDR3aa: ASSPPGQGYEQY
v_gene: TRBV2; CDR3aa: ASSEARGSDYGYT
v_gene: TRBV5-1; CDR3aa: ASSFDQGKGRRDTEAF
v_gene: TRBV28; CDR3aa: ASSPRDSYSGNTIY
v_gene: TRBV6-5; CDR3aa: ASRPGGATEQF
v_gene: TRBV6-1; CDR3aa: ASSEFSQGFEPQH
v_gene: TRBV2; CDR3aa: ASSVDRAAYNEQF
v_gene: TRBV13; CDR3aa: ASSAGLAGEGTQY
v_gene: TRBV7-2; CDR3aa: ASSRKTSGVGEQF